This T cell receptor (beta chain) was identified in a study of blood T cell repertoires in COVID-19. The overall study: The study drew acute and convalescent COVID-19 samples from the United States, Italy and Spain. PBMCs, B-cell-depleted T cells, or T cells were the source of the cDNA or gDNA that made up the material.

The Seattle patients joined while their infection was active and were tracked longitudinally afterward. As originally analysed: Reference gene primer amplification yielded estimated nucleated cell counts. The assay was immunoSEQ multiplex PCR, and TCRdb's table has in-frame clones only and misses some. That table gives V, J and clone size, and the DNA gave D and trimming. The repertoire consists of around 63,000 clones, with 55% to 75% occurring once and the leading ten covering roughly 5%. The material sequenced was peripheral blood. The receptor's source is a woman in her 70s with COVID-19, enrolled during active disease.

The CDR3, as DNA: TGCAGCGTTGAATTGGGGGGGCCAACCTATGGCTACACCTTC. Translated, it gives CSVELGGPTYGYTF. The chain recombines TRBV29-1 with TRBJ1-2; the D gene is possibly TRBD1 (6 bases). Trimming pared 2 bases from V and 4 bases from J, leaving 14 bases between. The V gene's germline CDR1 is SQVTM and CDR2 ANQGSEA. This CDR3 is 14 amino acids long.